The table lists the clone carrying this TCR beta chain with a few counts. Germline loops: CDR1 SQVTM, CDR2 ANQGSEA. CDR3 length: 14 amino acids. Germline trimming cut 6 bases from V and 6 bases from J; bases unmatched to any gene: 11. The data derive from a study of T-cell reconstitution after alpha-beta-depleted transplantation in children. Unique molecular identifiers were incorporated when the TCRbeta library was constructed. TCRdb re-called the PCR reads with MiXCR, one entry per CDR3 protein. The table has 420,000 or so distinct CDR3 sequences, roughly 10% seen once. The genes are TRBV29-1 and TRBJ2-3; 8 nucleotides agree with TRBD1. Sequencing used PBMCs from the stem cell graft donor, obtained from the stem cell graft. This receptor was obtained from a human donor who donated a stem cell graft to a child with acute myeloid leukemia. The CDR3 protein is CSVEDRVFTDTQYF. The CDR3 nucleotides are TGCAGCGTCGAGGACAGGGTCTTTACGGATACGCAGTATTTT.